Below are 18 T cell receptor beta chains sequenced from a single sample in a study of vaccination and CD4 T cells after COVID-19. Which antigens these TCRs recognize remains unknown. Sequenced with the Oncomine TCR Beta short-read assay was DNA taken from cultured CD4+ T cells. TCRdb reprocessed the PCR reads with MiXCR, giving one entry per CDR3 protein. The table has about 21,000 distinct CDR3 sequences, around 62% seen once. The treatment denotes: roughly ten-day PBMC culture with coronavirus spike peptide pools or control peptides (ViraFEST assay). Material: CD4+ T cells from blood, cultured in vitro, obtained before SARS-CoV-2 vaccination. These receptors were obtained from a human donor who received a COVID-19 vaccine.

For the CDR3, the DNA is TGTGCCAGCAGTCCCGACGACCGGGGGGGCGCAGATACGCAGTATTTT. It translates to CASSPDDRGGADTQYF. The rearrangement links TRBV12-3 or TRBV12-4 to TRBJ2-3; TRBD2 aligns across 8 bases. The V and J ends lost 5 bases and 4 bases, in that order; junction bases with no gene match: 11. CDR3 length: 16 residues.

DNA of the CDR3: TGTGCTAGTGGTTTGGTAAGGACGGATGAAGCTTTCTTT. Amino acids: CASGLVRTDEAFF. The chain couples TRBV12-5 to TRBJ1-1; D is unclear. Germline lookup yields CDR1 LGHNT and CDR2 FRNRAP. V was clipped by 0 bases and J by 7 bases, with 9 bases between them. The CDR3 has 13 amino acids.

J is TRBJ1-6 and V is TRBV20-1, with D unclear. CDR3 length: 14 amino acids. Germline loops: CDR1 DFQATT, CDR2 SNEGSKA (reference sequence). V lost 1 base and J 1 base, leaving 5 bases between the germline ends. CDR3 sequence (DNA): TGCAGTGCTAGAGGGGTATCCTATAATTCACCCCTCCACTTT. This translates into CSARGVSYNSPLHF.

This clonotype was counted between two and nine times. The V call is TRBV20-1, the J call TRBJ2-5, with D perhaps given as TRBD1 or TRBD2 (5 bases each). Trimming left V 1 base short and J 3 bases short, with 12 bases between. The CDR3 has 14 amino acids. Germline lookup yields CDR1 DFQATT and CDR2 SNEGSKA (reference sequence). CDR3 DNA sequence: TGCAGTGCTAGAGCCGGGACGGTGGAAGAGACCCAGTACTTC. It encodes CSARAGTVEETQYF.

In DNA, the CDR3 is TGTGCCAGCAGACCCAACAGGGTATGGAGCAATCAGCCCCAGCATTTT. Translation: CASRPNRVWSNQPQHF. The rearrangement joins TRBV6-1 to TRBJ1-5, with a weak D call TRBD1 (6 bases). CDR3 length equals 16 residues. The V end lost 6 bases, the J end lost 1 base, and 16 bases lay between the germline ends. Germline CDR1 and CDR2: MNHNS and SASEGT.

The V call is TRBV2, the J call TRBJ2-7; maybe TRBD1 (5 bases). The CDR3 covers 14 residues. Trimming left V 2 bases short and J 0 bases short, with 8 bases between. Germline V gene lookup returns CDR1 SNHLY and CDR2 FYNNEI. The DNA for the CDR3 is TGTGCCAGCAGTGAACAGGGAAGCTCCTACGAGCAGTACTTC. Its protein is CASSEQGSSYEQYF.

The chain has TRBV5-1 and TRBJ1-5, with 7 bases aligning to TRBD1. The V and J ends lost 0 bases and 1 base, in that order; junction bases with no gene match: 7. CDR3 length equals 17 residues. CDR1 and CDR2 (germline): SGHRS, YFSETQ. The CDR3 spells CASSLGQGGRSNQPQHF. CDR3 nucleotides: TGCGCCAGCAGCTTGGGACAGGGAGGTCGGAGCAATCAGCCCCAGCATTTT.

The CDR3 DNA reads TGTGCCAGTAGTATAGATGCCGGGACTAGCGGTATTAATGAGCAGTTCTTC. Its translation is CASSIDAGTSGINEQFF. The chain uses TRBV19 and TRBJ2-1; 11 bases are shared with TRBD2. The J segment lost 7 bases and the V segment lost 0 bases, leaving 8 bases of the junction unmatched. This CDR3 has 17 residues. The germline V gene encodes CDR1 LNHDA and CDR2 SQIVND (reference sequence).

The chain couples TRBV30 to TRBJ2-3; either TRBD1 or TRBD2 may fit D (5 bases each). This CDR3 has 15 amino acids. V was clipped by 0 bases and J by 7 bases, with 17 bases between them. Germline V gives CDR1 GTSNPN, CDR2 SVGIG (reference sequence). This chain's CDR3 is CAWSVLGDGDHTQYF. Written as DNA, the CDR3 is TGTGCCTGGAGTGTACTGGGGGACGGGGACCATACGCAGTATTTT.

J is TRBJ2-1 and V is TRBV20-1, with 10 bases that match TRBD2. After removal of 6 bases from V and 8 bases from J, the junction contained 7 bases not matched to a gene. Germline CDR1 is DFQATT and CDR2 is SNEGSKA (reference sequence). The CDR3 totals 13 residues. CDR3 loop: CSAMASGGDEQFF. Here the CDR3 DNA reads TGCAGTGCCATGGCTAGCGGGGGTGATGAGCAGTTCTTC.

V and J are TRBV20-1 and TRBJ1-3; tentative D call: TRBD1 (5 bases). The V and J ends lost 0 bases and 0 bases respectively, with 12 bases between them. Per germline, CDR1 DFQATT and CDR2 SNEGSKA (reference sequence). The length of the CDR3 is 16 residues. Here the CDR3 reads CSARDRQILSGNTIYF. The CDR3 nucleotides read TGCAGTGCTAGAGATCGACAGATTCTCTCTGGAAACACCATATATTTT.

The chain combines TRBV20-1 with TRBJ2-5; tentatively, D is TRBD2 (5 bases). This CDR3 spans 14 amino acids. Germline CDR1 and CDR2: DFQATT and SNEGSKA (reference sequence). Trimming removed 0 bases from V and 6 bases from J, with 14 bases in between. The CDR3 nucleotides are TGCAGTGCTAGAGATCGTACTTGGGAGAAGACCCAGTACTTC. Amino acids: CSARDRTWEKTQYF.

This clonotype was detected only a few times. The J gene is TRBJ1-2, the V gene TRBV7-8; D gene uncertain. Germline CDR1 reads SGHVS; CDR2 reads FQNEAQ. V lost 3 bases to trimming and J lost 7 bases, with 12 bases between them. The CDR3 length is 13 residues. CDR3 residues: CASSFLGAAGYTF. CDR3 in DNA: TGTGCCAGCAGCTTCTTAGGAGCGGCTGGCTACACCTTC.

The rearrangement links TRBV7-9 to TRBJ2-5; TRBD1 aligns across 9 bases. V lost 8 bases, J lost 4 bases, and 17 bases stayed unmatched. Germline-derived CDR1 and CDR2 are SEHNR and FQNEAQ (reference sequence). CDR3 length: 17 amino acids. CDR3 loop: CASSDRGAGLLLETQYF. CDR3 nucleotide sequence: TGTGCCAGCTCTGACAGGGGGGCAGGGTTATTACTAGAGACCCAGTACTTC.

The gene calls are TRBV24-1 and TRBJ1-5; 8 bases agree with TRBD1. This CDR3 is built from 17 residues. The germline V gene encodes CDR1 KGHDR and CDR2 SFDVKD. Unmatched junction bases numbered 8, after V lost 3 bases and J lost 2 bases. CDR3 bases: TGTGCCACCAGTGATGGGAGACAGGGGTTACGCAATCAGCCCCAGCATTTT. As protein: CATSDGRQGLRNQPQHF.

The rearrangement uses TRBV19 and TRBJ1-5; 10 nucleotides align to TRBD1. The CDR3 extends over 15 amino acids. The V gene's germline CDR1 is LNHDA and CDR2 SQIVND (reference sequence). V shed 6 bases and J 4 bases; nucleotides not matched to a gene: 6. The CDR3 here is CASSPDRGRNQPQHF. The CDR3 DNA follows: TGTGCCAGTAGCCCGGACAGGGGGAGGAATCAGCCCCAGCATTTT.

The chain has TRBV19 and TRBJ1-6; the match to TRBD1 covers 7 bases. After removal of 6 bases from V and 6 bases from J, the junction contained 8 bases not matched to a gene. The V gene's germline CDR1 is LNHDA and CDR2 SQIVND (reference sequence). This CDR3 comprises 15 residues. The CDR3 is CASRPSGTANSPLHF. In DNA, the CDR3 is TGTGCCAGTAGGCCGTCCGGGACAGCTAATTCACCCCTCCACTTT.

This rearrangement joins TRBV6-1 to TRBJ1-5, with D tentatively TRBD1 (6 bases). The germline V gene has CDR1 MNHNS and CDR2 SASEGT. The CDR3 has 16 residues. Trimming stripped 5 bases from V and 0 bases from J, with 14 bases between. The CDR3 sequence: CASSPRTASSNQPQHF. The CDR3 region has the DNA TGTGCCAGCAGTCCCCGGACAGCGTCTAGCAATCAGCCCCAGCATTTT.